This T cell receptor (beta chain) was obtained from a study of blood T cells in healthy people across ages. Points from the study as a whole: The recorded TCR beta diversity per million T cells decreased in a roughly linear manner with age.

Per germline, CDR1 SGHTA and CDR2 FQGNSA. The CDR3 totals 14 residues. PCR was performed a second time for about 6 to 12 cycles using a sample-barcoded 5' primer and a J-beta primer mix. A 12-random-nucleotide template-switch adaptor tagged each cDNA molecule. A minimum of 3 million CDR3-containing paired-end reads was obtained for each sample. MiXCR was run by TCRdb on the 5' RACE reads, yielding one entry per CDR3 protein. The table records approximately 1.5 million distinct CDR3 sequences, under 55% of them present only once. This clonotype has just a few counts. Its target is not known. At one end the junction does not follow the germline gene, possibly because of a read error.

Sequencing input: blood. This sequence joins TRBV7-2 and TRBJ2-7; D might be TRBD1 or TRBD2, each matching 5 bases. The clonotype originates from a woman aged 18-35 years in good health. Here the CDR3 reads CASNVGGSSCEQYF. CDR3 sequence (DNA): TGTGCCAGCAATGTTGGGGGTAGCTCCTGCGAGCAGTACTTC.